A single sample gave rise to the 27 T cell receptor beta chains below, sequenced in a study of cytotoxic CD8 clonotypes in ibrutinib-treated CLL. Measured with immunoSEQ multiplex PCR; TCRdb has only the in-frame clones, and not every one. This table has 160,000 or so clones, approximately 77% appearing once. Specimen: PBMCs, collected after 12 months of ibrutinib treatment. The receptors come from a human donor with chronic lymphocytic leukemia.

This clone came up once. CDR3 DNA sequence: TGTGCCAGCTCACCAGGGGCTAGGGGCAAAAACATTCAGTACTTC. Protein sequence: CASSPGARGKNIQYF. The rearrangement joins TRBV18 to TRBJ2-4, with a weak D call TRBD1 (5 bases). This CDR3 comprises 15 residues. Trimming took 2 bases from V and 3 from J, leaving 11 bases between them. Germline V gene sequence: CDR1 KGHSH, CDR2 LQKENI. The whole variable domain, remainder taken from reference TRBV18 and TRBJ2-4, is NAGVMQNPRHLVRRRGQEARLRCSPMKGHSHVYWYRQLPEEGLKFMVYLQKENIIDESGMPKERFSAEFPKEGPSILRIQQVVRGDSAAYFCASSPGARGKNIQYFGAGTRLSVL.

V is TRBV11-2 and J is TRBJ2-1, with 8 bases matching TRBD2. The CDR3 spans 18 residues. Germline trimming cut 0 bases from V and 1 base from J; bases unmatched to any gene: 8. The germline gives CDR1 SGHAT, CDR2 FQNNGV. The CDR3 protein is CASSLEGAAGASYNEQFF. The CDR3 DNA is TGTGCCAGCAGCTTAGAGGGGGCAGCGGGAGCGTCCTACAATGAGCAGTTCTTC. Supplemented by reference TRBV11-2 and TRBJ2-1, the full variable domain reads EAGVAQSPRYKIIEKRQSVAFWCNPISGHATLYWYQQILGQGPKLLIQFQNNGVVDDSQLPKDRFSAERLKGVDSTLKIQPAKLEDSAVYLCASSLEGAAGASYNEQFFGPGTRLTVL.

The chain couples TRBV6-4 to TRBJ1-6; 8 nucleotides line up with TRBD1. Germline V CDR1 and CDR2: MRHNA, SNTAGT. The CDR3 runs 15 residues. V dropped 6 bases and J dropped 5; count of bases not matched to a gene: 6. This CDR3 reads CASRIGTGNNSPLHF. DNA of the CDR3: TGTGCCAGCAGAATCGGGACAGGCAATAATTCACCCCTCCACTTT.

This clone showed up just once. The chain joins TRBV7-8 to TRBJ2-2; no reliable D call. The germline V and J ends were trimmed by 1 base and 1 base, with 7 bases remaining between them. Germline loops: CDR1 SGHVS, CDR2 FQNEAQ. This CDR3 region has 15 residues. CDR3 residues: CASSLEQMNTGELFF. The CDR3 DNA reads TGTGCCAGCAGCTTAGAACAAATGAACACCGGGGAGCTGTTTTTT. The entire variable domain, with the rest obtained from reference TRBV7-8 and TRBJ2-2, is as follows: GAGVSQSPRYKVAKRGQDVALRCDPISGHVSLFWYQQALGQGPEFLTYFQNEAQLDKSGLPSDRFFAERPEGSVSTLKIQRTQQEDSAVYLCASSLEQMNTGELFFGEGSRLTVL.

V usage is TRBV18 and J usage is TRBJ2-1, with 9 positions matching TRBD2. The V and J ends lost 6 bases and 6 bases, in that order; junction bases with no gene match: 3. CDR1 and CDR2 (germline): KGHSH, LQKENI. The CDR3 has 13 amino acids. CDR3: CASSISGGNEQFF. CDR3 in DNA: TGTGCCAGCTCCATTAGCGGGGGCAATGAGCAGTTCTTC. The full variable domain, completed using reference TRBV18 and TRBJ2-1, is NAGVMQNPRHLVRRRGQEARLRCSPMKGHSHVYWYRQLPEEGLKFMVYLQKENIIDESGMPKERFSAEFPKEGPSILRIQQVVRGDSAAYFCASSISGGNEQFFGPGTRLTVL.

This clone was detected only a few times. The V and J genes are TRBV5-6 and TRBJ2-7, with D uncertain. The CDR3 contains 15 residues. V was pared by 1 base and J by 2 bases, with 13 bases between. Germline loops: CDR1 SGHDT, CDR2 YYEEEE. CDR3: CASSLTAKKTYEQYF. CDR3 nucleotides: TGTGCCAGCAGCTTGACAGCGAAGAAGACCTACGAGCAGTACTTC.

The chain links TRBV28 to TRBJ1-6; D unresolved. Looked up from germline, CDR1 is MDHEN and CDR2 is SYDVKM. V dropped 5 bases and J dropped 6 bases, with 5 bases sitting between them. This CDR3 is built from 12 residues. In DNA, the CDR3 is TGTGCCAGCAGTCTTCTTAATTCACCCCTCCACTTT. Amino acids: CASSLLNSPLHF.

The chain links TRBV10-3 to TRBJ1-1; the match to TRBD1 covers 10 bases. V was clipped by 6 bases and J by 7 bases; unmatched bases: 11. Germline-derived CDR1 and CDR2 are ENHRY and SYGVKD. The CDR3 contains 15 residues. CDR3 nucleotides: TGTGCCATCAGGGGAGGGGGGACAGGGGCCAGTGAAGCTTTCTTT. Protein product: CAIRGGGTGASEAFF.

This chain links TRBV10-3 with TRBJ2-7, with D possibly TRBD1 on 5 matching bases. This CDR3 contains 12 residues. Germline CDR1 reads ENHRY; CDR2 reads SYGVKD. V was clipped by 5 bases and J by 6 bases, with 11 bases between them. Here the CDR3 reads CAISKGVGEQYF. The DNA of the CDR3 is TGTGCCATCAGTAAAGGGGTGGGCGAGCAGTACTTC.

This chain connects TRBV7-2 to TRBJ2-1; TRBD2 matches 7 bases. Trimming at V came to 5 bases and at J to 2 bases, leaving 9 bases not matched to a gene. This CDR3 has 16 residues. Germline CDR1 reads SGHTA; CDR2 reads FQGNSA. DNA for the CDR3: TGTGCCAGCAGCGTTTGGGGGGGAGCCACCTACAATGAGCAGTTCTTC. Translated, it gives CASSVWGGATYNEQFF.

The chain carries TRBV7-9 and TRBJ2-3; 12 nucleotides align to TRBD1. CDR1 SEHNR and CDR2 FQNEAQ come from the germline V gene (reference sequence). There are 19 residues in the CDR3. Unmatched junction bases numbered 13, after V lost 5 bases and J lost 1 base. CDR3 residues: CASSPGTGGAVSGTDTQYF. The CDR3 nucleotides read TGTGCCAGCAGCCCCGGGACAGGGGGCGCGGTCTCTGGCACAGATACGCAGTATTTT.

The genes are TRBV28 and TRBJ2-7; D may match TRBD1 or TRBD2 (5 bases each). Trimming left V 7 bases short and J 9 bases short, with 13 bases between. The CDR3 is made up of 11 amino acids. The V gene's germline CDR1 is MDHEN and CDR2 SYDVKM. The CDR3 sequence: CASTSGGRQYF. The CDR3 region has the DNA TGTGCCAGCACCTCTGGGGGTAGGCAGTACTTC.

In regard to this clone: Other DNA sequences of this sample code for an identical CDR3. The V and J genes are TRBV7-2 and TRBJ1-3; a weak D match, TRBD1 (6 bases). V shed 5 bases and J shed 2 bases, with 13 bases lying between them. Germline values: CDR1 SGHTA, CDR2 FQGNSA. This CDR3 contains 15 residues. The CDR3 DNA reads TGTGCCAGCAGCCCCGGGGGGGCCCCTGGAAACACCATATATTTT. As protein: CASSPGGAPGNTIYF.

The genes are TRBV5-4 and TRBJ2-7, with D uncertain. Trimming stripped 2 bases from V and 6 bases from J, with 12 bases between. Germline V CDR1 and CDR2: SGHNT, YYREEE (reference sequence). The CDR3 runs to 13 residues. CDR3 loop: CASSLEALGEQYF. In DNA form, the CDR3 reads TGTGCCAGCAGCTTAGAGGCCCTCGGCGAGCAGTACTTC.

The rearrangement links TRBV28 to TRBJ1-5; D perhaps matches TRBD1 (5 bases). The germline gives CDR1 MDHEN, CDR2 SYDVKM. The CDR3 is 16 amino acids. The V end was cut by 6 bases, the J end by 3 bases, with 18 bases between. The CDR3 DNA follows: TGTGCCAGCAGGTTGGGACTCCTTGGGGACAATCAGCCCCAGCATTTT. It encodes CASRLGLLGDNQPQHF.

This clone was found once. CDR3 nucleotides: TGTGCCAGCAGCCGTGGGGAGGTACCTGGAAACACCATATATTTT. Translation: CASSRGEVPGNTIYF. The rearrangement links TRBV7-9 to TRBJ1-3; D call uncertain. The germline gives CDR1 SEHNR, CDR2 FQNEAQ (reference sequence). CDR3 length equals 15 residues. V gave up 5 bases and J gave up 2 bases, with 13 bases separating them.

This chain links TRBV5-1 with TRBJ2-3, with D possibly TRBD2 on 5 matching bases. This CDR3 spans 15 amino acids. V was shortened by 5 bases and J by 0 bases, with 13 bases between the two germline ends. Germline loops: CDR1 SGHRS, CDR2 YFSETQ. CDR3 DNA sequence: TGCGCCAGCAGGGAGGTAGTGGCTAGCACAGATACGCAGTATTTT. Translated: CASREVVASTDTQYF.

This chain joins TRBV29-1 and TRBJ1-2; tentative D call: TRBD1 (5 bases). The CDR3 contains 15 residues. The V gene lost 0 bases and the J gene lost 6 bases, with 17 bases spanning the gap. Germline CDR1 and CDR2: SQVTM and ANQGSEA. CDR3 coding DNA: TGCAGCGTTGAAGACGGTTTTTCAAGGGGCCATGGCTACACCTTC. It is translated as CSVEDGFSRGHGYTF. Combining the CDR3 with reference TRBV29-1 and TRBJ1-2 gives the whole variable domain SAVISQKPSRDICQRGTSLTIQCQVDSQVTMMFWYRQQPGQSLTLIATANQGSEATYESGFVIDKFPISRPNLTFSTLTVSNMSPEDSSIYLCSVEDGFSRGHGYTFGSGTRLTVV.

The rearrangement links TRBV4-1 to TRBJ2-2; D is possibly TRBD2 (6 bases). V lost 0 bases to trimming and J lost 6 bases, with 11 bases between them. The germline V gene has CDR1 MGHRA and CDR2 YSYEKL. This CDR3 has 15 amino acids. The CDR3 DNA follows: TGCGCCAGCAGCCAAGATCCTAGCGTCCCCGGGGAGCTGTTTTTT. Translation gives CASSQDPSVPGELFF.

This chain links TRBV4-2 with TRBJ2-4, with D uncertain. CDR1 and CDR2 (germline): LGHNA, YNFKEQ. This CDR3 is built from 15 residues. With 1 base removed from V and 8 bases from J, the gap between germline ends came to 15 bases. The CDR3 DNA follows: TGTGCCAGCAGCCAAGTTCCCACGTTGGACGACATTCAGTACTTC. Protein: CASSQVPTLDDIQYF.

The chain links TRBV7-9 to TRBJ2-1; D ambiguous. Germline assignment: CDR1 SEHNR and CDR2 FQNEAQ (reference sequence). V was cut by 5 bases and J by 1 base, with 12 bases left in between. CDR3 length equals 15 residues. DNA for the CDR3: TGTGCCAGCAGCCTAATAGAGTTATCCTACAATGAGCAGTTCTTC. Translating gives CASSLIELSYNEQFF. Combining the CDR3 with reference TRBV7-9 and TRBJ2-1 gives the whole variable domain DTGVSQNPRHKITKRGQNVTFRCDPISEHNRLYWYRQTLGQGPEFLTYFQNEAQLEKSRLLSDRFSAERPKGSFSTLEIQRTEQGDSAMYLCASSLIELSYNEQFFGPGTRLTVL.

This chain links TRBV6-1 with TRBJ1-1; 10 bases map to TRBD1. The J segment lost 4 bases and the V segment lost 8 bases, leaving 7 bases of the junction unmatched. The germline gives CDR1 MNHNS, CDR2 SASEGT. The CDR3 contains 14 residues. The CDR3 reads CASHPGQGSTEAFF. In DNA, the CDR3 is TGTGCCAGCCATCCGGGACAGGGGAGCACTGAAGCTTTCTTT.

The chain couples TRBV27 to TRBJ1-1, with TRBD1 as a possible D gene (6 bases). The CDR3 is made up of 14 amino acids. The V gene lost 7 bases and the J gene lost 1 base, with 13 bases spanning the gap. Germline V CDR1 and CDR2: MNHEY, SMNVEV (reference sequence). The CDR3 DNA sequence: TGTGCCAGCAAGGAGGGAGGGGGGAACACTGAAGCTTTCTTT. This encodes CASKEGGGNTEAFF.

This clone was counted only a few times. This sequence joins TRBV9 and TRBJ1-4; TRBD1 is a possible D gene (6 bases). Trimming took off 2 bases at V and 0 bases at J, with 8 bases between the two ends. Germline CDR1 reads SGDLS; CDR2 reads YYNGEE. The CDR3 is 15 residues long. CDR3 nucleotide sequence: TGTGCCAGCAGCGTTACAGGGACAACTAATGAAAAACTGTTTTTT. Translation gives CASSVTGTTNEKLFF.

The chain links TRBV29-1 to TRBJ2-3, with TRBD1 matching 9 bases. With 4 bases clipped from V and 1 base from J, the junction kept 3 bases outside the gene matches. Germline V gives CDR1 SQVTM, CDR2 ANQGSEA. This CDR3 is built from 14 residues. CDR3 residues: CSVGRDRGTDTQYF. DNA for the CDR3: TGCAGCGTTGGAAGGGACAGGGGCACAGATACGCAGTATTTT.

As regards this clone: The sample has other DNA sequences that encode this CDR3 too. The chain is built from TRBV18 and TRBJ2-2; possible D gene TRBD1, 5 bases. This CDR3 region has 11 residues. Germline CDR1 reads KGHSH; CDR2 reads LQKENI. V lost 3 bases to trimming and J lost 11 bases, with 7 bases between them. The CDR3 spells CASSPQGELFF. The CDR3, as DNA: TGTGCCAGCTCACCTCAGGGAGAGCTGTTTTTT.

Regarding this clone: At one boundary the junction diverges from the germline segment, which might be a read error. The CDR3 DNA follows: TGCAGTGGGGGGGACTACAAGGAGCAGTTCTTC. Its protein product is CSGGDYKEQFF. This chain joins TRBV20-1 and TRBJ2-1, with 7 bases that match TRBD2. CDR1 is DFQATT, CDR2 SNEGSKA, per germline (reference sequence). The CDR3 covers 11 residues.